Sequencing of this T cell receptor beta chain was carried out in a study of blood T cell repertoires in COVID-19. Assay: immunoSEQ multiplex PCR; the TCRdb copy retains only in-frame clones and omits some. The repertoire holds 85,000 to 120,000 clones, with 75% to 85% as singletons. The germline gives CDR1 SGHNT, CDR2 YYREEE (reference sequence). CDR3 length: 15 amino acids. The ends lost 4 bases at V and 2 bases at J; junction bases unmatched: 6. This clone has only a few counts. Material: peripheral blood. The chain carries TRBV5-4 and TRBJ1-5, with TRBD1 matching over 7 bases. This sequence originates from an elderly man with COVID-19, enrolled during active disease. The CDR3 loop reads CASSIQGLGNQPQHF. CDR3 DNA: TGTGCCAGCAGCATACAGGGGCTTGGCAATCAGCCCCAGCATTTT.